This TCR beta chain is drawn from a study of beta chain features in type 1 diabetes. Overall study findings and caveats: Shorter TCRB CDR3s, moderately but significantly so, marked every one of the four CD4+ subsets in Type 1 diabetes patients. Whether HLA type affects TCRB rearrangement stayed undetermined in the present work.

To note about this clone: Its antigen remains unknown.

Post-sort purity exceeded 95% for all sorted populations. As every portion of the isolated RNA was reverse transcribed, the sequencing read expressed TCRB transcripts. Method: immunoSEQ multiplex PCR; TCRdb's copy keeps in-frame clones and lacks some. The sample consists of roughly 500,000 clones, 9.5% to 12% of them appearing once. CDR1 and CDR2 (germline): SGHRS, YFSETQ. V gave up 2 bases and J gave up 6 bases, with 8 bases separating them. CDR3 length: 13 residues. The receptor comes from a woman aged 18 to 35 in good health. Sequencing was done on a sample of naive CD4+ T cells from blood. The chain joins TRBV5-1 to TRBJ2-2; D not resolved. This CDR3 is CASSFGAPGELFF. DNA of the CDR3: TGCGCCAGCAGCTTTGGAGCTCCCGGGGAGCTGTTTTTT.